These 9 T cell receptor beta chains were sequenced from one sample in a study of neurological immune-mediated disorders (dated by TCRdb to about 2019). Libraries were built with 5' RACE. The instrument was an Illumina HiSeq 2500. TCRdb reprocessing: public reads trimmed at Q25 with fastp, clones called with MiXCR, in-frame beta chains kept. Each record represents a unique CDR3 protein, reported with the most common genes and DNA among its rows. This sample lists fewer than 50,000 distinct CDR3 sequences; roughly 2.5% were detected once. The leading ten clones occupy 12% of the sample. The sample consisted of PBMCs. The receptors come from a young man with multiple sclerosis.

At least ten counts were recorded for this clonotype. The chain combines TRBV18 with TRBJ1-1; D is undetermined. Trimming took off 3 bases at V and 1 base at J, with 9 bases between the two ends. This CDR3 comprises 14 residues. Germline CDR1 KGHSH, CDR2 LQKENI. The CDR3 is CASSPQAENTEAFF. The CDR3 nucleotides read TGTGCCAGCTCACCTCAAGCGGAGAACACTGAAGCTTTCTTT.

This clonotype was found many times. The chain combines TRBV24-1 with TRBJ2-7; a weak D match, TRBD2 (6 bases). V was clipped by 1 base and J by 3 bases, with 12 bases between them. CDR1 is KGHDR, CDR2 SFDVKD, per germline. The CDR3 loop spans 15 amino acids. The CDR3 sequence is CATSDFGTLDYEQYF. The CDR3 coding sequence is TGTGCCACCAGTGATTTCGGGACTCTCGACTACGAGCAGTACTTC.

This clonotype was seen many times. The CDR3 DNA follows: TGTGCCAGCAGTCCGACGAACACAATGGAGCAGTACTTC. Its protein product is CASSPTNTMEQYF. The genes are TRBV2 and TRBJ2-7; no clear D gene. The CDR3 contains 13 residues. Germline CDR1 reads SNHLY; CDR2 reads FYNNEI. Between the trimmed V and J ends, which lost 5 bases and 7 bases, there was a span of 15 bases.

This clonotype was detected many times. The genes are TRBV20-1 and TRBJ2-2, with TRBD2 matching 9 bases. J gave up 6 bases and V 6 bases, and 8 bases lay outside the gene matches. CDR1 DFQATT and CDR2 SNEGSKA come from the germline V gene (reference sequence). There are 14 residues in the CDR3. CDR3 DNA: TGCAGTGCCGGACCGGGACTAGCAGCCGGGGAGCTGTTTTTT. Translated: CSAGPGLAAGELFF.

This clonotype was found many times. The genes are TRBV3-1 and TRBJ2-1; possibly TRBD2 for D (6 bases). The CDR3 consists of 15 residues. Trimming stripped 5 bases from V and 4 bases from J, with 15 bases between. Germline loops: CDR1 LGHDT, CDR2 YNNKEL (reference sequence). CDR3 in DNA: TGTGCCAGCAGCGGTTCTAGGAGGGTGTACAATGAGCAGTTCTTC. Translating it yields CASSGSRRVYNEQFF.

This clonotype was picked up many times. V usage is TRBV11-2 and J usage is TRBJ1-2; D possibly corresponds to TRBD1 (6 bases). CDR1 and CDR2 from the germline V gene are SGHAT and FQNNGV. V was pared by 5 bases and J by 9 bases, with 16 bases between. The CDR3 length is 13 residues. The CDR3 loop reads CASSPGAEMSYTF. DNA for the CDR3: TGTGCCAGCAGCCCAGGGGCGGAAATGAGCTACACCTTC.

The table lists this clonotype with many counts. The chain recombines TRBV7-2 with TRBJ2-3, with a weak D call TRBD1 (6 bases). Per germline, CDR1 SGHTA and CDR2 FQGNSA. This CDR3 has 15 residues. The V end was cut by 1 base, the J end by 0 bases, with 8 bases between. The CDR3 coding sequence is TGTGCCAGCAGCTTAGTCCAGGGGAGCACAGATACGCAGTATTTT. Residues: CASSLVQGSTDTQYF.

This clonotype was counted many times. The chain employs TRBV3-1 and TRBJ2-2; 8 nucleotides align to TRBD1. Germline V gene data show CDR1 as LGHDT and CDR2 as YNNKEL (reference sequence). This CDR3 has 16 amino acids. The V gene end was trimmed by 4 bases and the J gene end by 2 bases; junction bases not matched to a gene: 6. CDR3: CASSLRTGQNTGELFF. The CDR3 coding sequence is TGTGCCAGCAGCCTTCGGACAGGGCAAAACACCGGGGAGCTGTTTTTT.

This clonotype was seen ten or more times. This chain joins TRBV20-1 and TRBJ1-1, with D uncertain. Trimming pared 4 bases from V and 1 base from J, leaving 7 bases between. The CDR3 covers 12 residues. The germline V gene has CDR1 DFQATT and CDR2 SNEGSKA (reference sequence). CDR3 sequence reads: CSATRPNTEAFF. In DNA, the CDR3 is TGCAGTGCTACCAGGCCGAACACTGAAGCTTTCTTT.